A single sample is the source of the 9 T cell receptor beta chains below, sequenced in a study of blood T cell repertoires in COVID-19. Data came from immunoSEQ multiplex PCR; TCRdb stores just in-frame clones and leaves some out. The repertoire holds approximately 190,000 clones, with around nine tenths as singletons. The sample taken for sequencing was peripheral blood. The receptors were sampled from a man aged 45-65 years with acute or convalescent COVID-19.

The genes are TRBV6-5 and TRBJ1-3, with D maybe TRBD1 (5 bases). V gave up 6 bases and J gave up 0 bases, with 12 bases separating them. Germline CDR1 is MNHEY and CDR2 is SVGAGI. This CDR3 comprises 15 residues. This CDR3 reads CASSAQGFSGNTIYF. CDR3 bases: TGTGCCAGCAGCGCCCAGGGATTCTCTGGAAACACCATATATTTT.

The rearrangement joins TRBV7-8 to TRBJ2-2; 10 nucleotides match TRBD1. The ends lost 6 bases at V and 3 bases at J; junction bases unmatched: 7. This CDR3 has 16 amino acids. Germline V gene lookup returns CDR1 SGHVS and CDR2 FQNEAQ. The CDR3 nucleotides read TGTGCCAGCAGTCGGCGGGACAGGGGTGACACCGGGGAGCTGTTTTTT. This encodes CASSRRDRGDTGELFF.

The rearrangement links TRBV27 to TRBJ2-4; D perhaps matches TRBD2 (6 bases). V was clipped by 2 bases and J by 15 bases, with 14 bases between them. Germline V gene lookup returns CDR1 MNHEY and CDR2 SMNVEV (reference sequence). This CDR3 contains 12 residues. The CDR3 loop is CASSLQGGNWYF. The CDR3 DNA sequence: TGTGCCAGCAGTTTACAAGGCGGGAATTGGTACTTC.

The genes are TRBV7-2 and TRBJ1-2; 8 bases map to TRBD1. This CDR3 spans 15 amino acids. The ends lost 6 bases at V and 0 bases at J; junction bases unmatched: 6. Germline assignment: CDR1 SGHTA and CDR2 FQGNSA. The CDR3 spells CASRLQGGPNYGYTF. The CDR3 DNA follows: TGTGCCAGCAGGTTACAGGGGGGTCCTAACTATGGCTACACCTTC.

This chain uses TRBV11-3 with TRBJ2-7; possibly TRBD1 for D (6 bases). The length of the CDR3 is 12 residues. Germline V CDR1 and CDR2: SGHNT, YENEEA. Trimming took off 5 bases at V and 5 bases at J, with 10 bases between the two ends. The chain's CDR3 is CASSPGTNEQYF. For the CDR3, the DNA is TGTGCCAGCAGCCCCGGGACAAACGAGCAGTACTTC.

This clone showed up just a few times. The chain combines TRBV19 with TRBJ2-1; TRBD1 matches 10 bases. CDR3 length: 13 amino acids. The V segment lost 9 bases and the J segment 8 bases; nucleotides outside the gene matches: 7. Germline CDR1 LNHDA, CDR2 SQIVND (reference sequence). CDR3 in amino acids: CASGQGGSDEQFF. CDR3 coding DNA: TGTGCCAGCGGACAGGGGGGAAGTGATGAGCAGTTCTTC.

Regarding this clone: This sample also contains other DNA sequences that code for the same CDR3. The gene calls are TRBV29-1 and TRBJ1-1; D unclear. V shed 3 bases and J shed 5 bases, with 7 bases lying between them. Germline loops: CDR1 SQVTM, CDR2 ANQGSEA. The CDR3 totals 11 residues. The CDR3 is CSVEASTEAFF. The CDR3 DNA reads as TGCAGCGTTGAGGCTTCGACTGAAGCTTTCTTT.

This chain links TRBV11-2 with TRBJ1-6, with a weak D call TRBD1 (6 bases). Trimming took off 5 bases at V and 7 bases at J, with 12 bases between the two ends. CDR3 length equals 14 residues. The V gene's germline CDR1 is SGHAT and CDR2 FQNNGV. DNA for the CDR3: TGTGCCAGCAGCCTGACAGGAGGCAATTCACCCCTCCACTTT. This gives the protein CASSLTGGNSPLHF.

The genes are TRBV12-3 or TRBV12-4 and TRBJ2-5; 7 nucleotides agree with TRBD1. This CDR3 is 13 amino acids long. J was trimmed by 5 bases and V by 5 bases; bases with no gene match: 5. CDR3 DNA sequence: TGTGCCAGCAGTCACAGGGGCGGCGAGACCCAGTACTTC. Translated, it gives CASSHRGGETQYF.